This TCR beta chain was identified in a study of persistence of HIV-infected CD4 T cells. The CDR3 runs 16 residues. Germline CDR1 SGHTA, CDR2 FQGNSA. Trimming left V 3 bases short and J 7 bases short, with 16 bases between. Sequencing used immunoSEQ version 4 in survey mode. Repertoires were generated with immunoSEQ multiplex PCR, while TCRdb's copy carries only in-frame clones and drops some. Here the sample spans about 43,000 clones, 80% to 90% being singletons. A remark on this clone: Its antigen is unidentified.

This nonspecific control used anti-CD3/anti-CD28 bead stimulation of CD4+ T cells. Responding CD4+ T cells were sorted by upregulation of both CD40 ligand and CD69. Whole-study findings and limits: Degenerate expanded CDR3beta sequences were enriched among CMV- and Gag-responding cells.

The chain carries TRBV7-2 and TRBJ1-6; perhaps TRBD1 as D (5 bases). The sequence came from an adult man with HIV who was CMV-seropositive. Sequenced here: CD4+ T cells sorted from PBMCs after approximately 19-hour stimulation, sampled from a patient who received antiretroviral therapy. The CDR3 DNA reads TGTGCCAGCAGCTTGGACACTGGGGGAATCAATTCACCCCTCCACTTT. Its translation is CASSLDTGGINSPLHF.